This TCR beta chain was identified in a study of blood T cell repertoires in COVID-19. Across the whole study: The study drew acute and convalescent COVID-19 samples from the United States, Italy and Spain. Sources were T cells, B-cell-depleted T cells, or PBMCs; the material itself was cDNA or gDNA.

Per the authors' pipeline: Reference gene primer amplification gave nucleated cell count estimates. Repertoires were generated with immunoSEQ multiplex PCR, while TCRdb's copy carries only in-frame clones and drops some. Clone size and V and J calls were adopted from that table, with D and trimming inferred from the DNA. The sample has over 200,000 clones, 85% to 90% seen once. Seattle's enrolled individuals joined amid active infection and were then monitored longitudinally. Deletions cut 2 bases from V and 2 bases from J, with 7 bases between. The CDR3 is 14 amino acids. The germline V gene has CDR1 SGHRS and CDR2 YFSETQ.

The V and J genes are TRBV5-1 and TRBJ1-4; no definite D call. Sequencing used peripheral blood. The sequence came from a man aged 30 to 45 with COVID-19, enrolled during active disease. The CDR3 coding sequence is TGCGCCAGCAGCTTATCCGGGACTAATGAAAAACTGTTTTTT. Residues: CASSLSGTNEKLFF.